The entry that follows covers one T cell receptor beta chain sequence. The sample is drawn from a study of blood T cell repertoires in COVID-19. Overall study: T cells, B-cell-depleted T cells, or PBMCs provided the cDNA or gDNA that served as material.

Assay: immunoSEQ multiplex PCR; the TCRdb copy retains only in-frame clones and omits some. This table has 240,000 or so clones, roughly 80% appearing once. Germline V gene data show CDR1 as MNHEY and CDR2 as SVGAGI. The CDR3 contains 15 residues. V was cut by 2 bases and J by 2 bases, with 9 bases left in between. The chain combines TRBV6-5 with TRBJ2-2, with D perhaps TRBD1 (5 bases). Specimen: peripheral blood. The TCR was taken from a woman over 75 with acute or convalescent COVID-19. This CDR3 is CASSYVGPNTGELFF. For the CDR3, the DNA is TGTGCCAGCAGTTACGTGGGGCCTAACACCGGGGAGCTGTTTTTT.